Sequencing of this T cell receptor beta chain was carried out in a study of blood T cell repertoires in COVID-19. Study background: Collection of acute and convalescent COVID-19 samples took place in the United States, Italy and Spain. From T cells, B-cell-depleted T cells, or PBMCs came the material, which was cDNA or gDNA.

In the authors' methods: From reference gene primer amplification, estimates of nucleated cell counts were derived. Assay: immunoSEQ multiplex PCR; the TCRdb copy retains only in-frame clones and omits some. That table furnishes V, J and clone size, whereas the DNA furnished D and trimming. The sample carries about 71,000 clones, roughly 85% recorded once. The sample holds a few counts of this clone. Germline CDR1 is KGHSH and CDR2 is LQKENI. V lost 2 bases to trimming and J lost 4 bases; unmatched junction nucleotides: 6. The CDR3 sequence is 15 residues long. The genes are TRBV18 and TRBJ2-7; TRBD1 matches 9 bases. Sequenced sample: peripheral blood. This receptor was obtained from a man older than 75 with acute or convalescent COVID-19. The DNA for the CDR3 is TGTGCCAGCTCACCAACGGGACAGGGACTTTACGAGCAGTACTTC. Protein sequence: CASSPTGQGLYEQYF. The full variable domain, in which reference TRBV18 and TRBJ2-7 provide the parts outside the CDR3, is NAGVMQNPRHLVRRRGQEARLRCSPMKGHSHVYWYRQLPEEGLKFMVYLQKENIIDESGMPKERFSAEFPKEGPSILRIQQVVRGDSAAYFCASSPTGQGLYEQYFGPGTRLTVT.